These 23 T cell receptor beta chains came from one sample sequenced in a study of cytomegalovirus exposure and HLA in healthy donors. Amplification used 60 Vbeta primers and 13 Jbeta primers. Clones were read by immunoSEQ multiplex PCR, and TCRdb kept only the in-frame ones, dropping some. This table has roughly 100,000 clones, approximately 69% appearing once. Sequenced: PBMCs. Receptors were obtained from a man aged 30-40 years in good health and CMV-seronegative.

J is TRBJ2-3 and V is TRBV29-1; 8 bases are shared with TRBD1. The V gene end was trimmed by 7 bases and the J gene end by 4 bases; junction bases not matched to a gene: 19. The CDR3 length is 17 residues. Germline CDR1 and CDR2: SQVTM and ANQGSEA. The CDR3 bases are TGCAGCGCTGGAGGTGGTGTGACAGGGGCTATCGCAGATACGCAGTATTTT. Encoded protein: CSAGGGVTGAIADTQYF.

This chain links TRBV14 with TRBJ2-5; 10 bases fit TRBD2. Germline CDR1 is SGHDN and CDR2 is FVKESK. This CDR3 has 17 amino acids. Trimming took 1 base from V and 4 from J; bases not matched to a gene: 9. CDR3 coding DNA: TGTGCCAGCAGCCAAGGGTTAGGACTAGCGGCGGGAGAGACCCAGTACTTC. This translates into CASSQGLGLAAGETQYF.

This clone was detected only once. This chain joins TRBV30 and TRBJ2-7, with D hard to call. Germline CDR1 and CDR2: GTSNPN and SVGIG (reference sequence). Trimming took off 5 bases at V and 3 bases at J, with 14 bases between the two ends. This CDR3 has 13 residues. The CDR3 DNA follows: TGTGCCTGGGCACGGGTAGGCTTCTACGAGCAGTACTTC. Its protein product is CAWARVGFYEQYF.

The chain combines TRBV4-3 with TRBJ2-2; D call uncertain. CDR1 is LGHNA and CDR2 is YSLEER in the germline V gene. Trimming cost V 0 bases and J 7 bases, with 9 bases left between them. The CDR3 has 14 residues. The CDR3 region has the DNA TGCGCCAGCAGCCAAGACGGTTCATTCGGGGAGCTGTTTTTT. Protein sequence: CASSQDGSFGELFF.

The rearrangement joins TRBV2 to TRBJ1-1; 7 bases are a match to TRBD1. CDR3 length equals 15 residues. V lost 6 bases, J lost 5 bases, and 12 bases stayed unmatched. Germline V CDR1 and CDR2: SNHLY, FYNNEI. The CDR3 spells CASRGGGYRATEAFF. CDR3 DNA sequence: TGTGCCAGCAGAGGAGGGGGCTATAGAGCGACTGAAGCTTTCTTT.

The chain employs TRBV30 and TRBJ1-5; no reliable D call. This CDR3 has 15 amino acids. V was clipped by 0 bases and J by 5 bases, with 14 bases between them. Germline assignment: CDR1 GTSNPN and CDR2 SVGIG (reference sequence). CDR3 in amino acids: CAWSVPGRRDQPQHF. CDR3 sequence (DNA): TGTGCCTGGAGTGTACCGGGAAGAAGAGATCAGCCCCAGCATTTT.

V usage is TRBV9 and J usage is TRBJ1-2, with 10 bases aligning to TRBD1. CDR3 length: 14 residues. The V gene end was trimmed by 6 bases and the J gene end by 2 bases; junction bases not matched to a gene: 4. Per the germline V gene, CDR1 is SGDLS and CDR2 is YYNGEE. The CDR3: CASTTGGPNYGYTF. The DNA for the CDR3 is TGTGCCAGCACGACAGGGGGCCCGAACTATGGCTACACCTTC.

The V call is TRBV19, the J call TRBJ2-1, with D perhaps TRBD2 (6 bases). Germline values: CDR1 LNHDA, CDR2 SQIVND (reference sequence). V lost 7 bases and J lost 5, with 15 bases in between. This CDR3 spans 14 amino acids. The CDR3 coding sequence is TGTGCCAGTACCCACCGGGGAGGAGACAATGAGCAGTTCTTC. Translated, it gives CASTHRGGDNEQFF.

The chain carries TRBV18 and TRBJ1-6, with 7 bases aligning to TRBD1. The CDR3 consists of 14 residues. The ends lost 4 bases at V and 7 bases at J; junction bases unmatched: 4. The V gene's germline CDR1 is KGHSH and CDR2 LQKENI. The CDR3 DNA sequence: TGTGCCAGCTCACTGGACAGGACAAATTCACCCCTCCACTTT. Translation gives CASSLDRTNSPLHF.

This chain joins TRBV6-5 and TRBJ1-2; TRBD1 might be the D (6 bases). There are 14 residues in the CDR3. V was shortened by 5 bases and J by 4 bases, with 14 bases between the two germline ends. From germline, CDR1 is MNHEY and CDR2 SVGAGI. CDR3 region: CASSEQGMVYGYTF. The CDR3 DNA follows: TGTGCCAGCAGTGAACAGGGTATGGTCTATGGCTACACCTTC.

The chain recombines TRBV25-1 with TRBJ2-3, with a possible D match to TRBD2 (6 bases). Per the germline V gene, CDR1 is MGHDK and CDR2 is SYGVNS. This CDR3 has 15 amino acids. Trimming left V 2 bases short and J 3 bases short, with 12 bases between. The CDR3 region has the DNA TGTGCCAGCAGTGAAACGGGAGCGTTGACAGATACGCAGTATTTT. This codes for CASSETGALTDTQYF.

The chain combines TRBV19 with TRBJ2-7, with D tentatively TRBD1 (6 bases). The ends were cut back, 4 bases at V and 2 bases at J, with 9 bases in the middle. The CDR3 is 13 amino acids. CDR1 LNHDA and CDR2 SQIVND come from the germline V gene (reference sequence). CDR3 protein: CASSRGLAYEQYF. The CDR3 coding sequence is TGTGCCAGTAGTAGGGGGCTCGCCTACGAGCAGTACTTC.

This clone was detected ten times or more. The chain has TRBV19 and TRBJ1-5, with TRBD1 matching over 8 bases. CDR1 is LNHDA, CDR2 SQIVND, per germline (reference sequence). Trimming at V came to 2 bases and at J to 3 bases, leaving 3 bases not matched to a gene. This CDR3 is built from 15 residues. The CDR3 sequence is CASSIRQGNNQPQHF. Here the CDR3 DNA reads TGTGCCAGTAGTATAAGACAGGGGAACAATCAGCCCCAGCATTTT. Full variable domain (remainder filled in from reference TRBV19 and TRBJ1-5): DGGITQSPKYLFRKEGQNVTLSCEQNLNHDAMYWYRQDPGQGLRLIYYSQIVNDFQKGDIAEGYSVSREKKESFPLTVTSAQKNPTAFYLCASSIRQGNNQPQHFGDGTRLSIL.

This chain links TRBV11-1 with TRBJ2-2, with a possible D match to TRBD2 (5 bases). Trimming took 5 bases from V and 3 from J, leaving 7 bases between them. The V gene's germline CDR1 is SGHAT and CDR2 FQDESV (reference sequence). This CDR3 region has 13 residues. The CDR3 loop is CASSKLDTGELFF. CDR3 bases: TGTGCCAGCAGCAAACTAGACACCGGGGAGCTGTTTTTT.

The chain joins TRBV5-4 to TRBJ2-2; D is perhaps TRBD1 (6 bases). Germline-derived CDR1 and CDR2 are SGHNT and YYREEE (reference sequence). The CDR3 sequence is 13 residues long. The V end was cut by 4 bases, the J end by 7 bases, with 11 bases between. In nucleotides, the CDR3 is TGTGCCAGCAGCAGACGACAGGACGGGGAGCTGTTTTTT. Protein sequence: CASSRRQDGELFF.

The table lists this clone with a few counts. The chain recombines TRBV5-1 with TRBJ2-2, with 7 bases fitting TRBD1. Germline V gene data show CDR1 as SGHRS and CDR2 as YFSETQ. This CDR3 is built from 16 residues. V was clipped by 4 bases and J by 5 bases; unmatched bases: 11. The CDR3 spells CASSPVTGSRTGELFF. In nucleotides, the CDR3 is TGCGCCAGCAGCCCTGTGACAGGGAGTCGGACCGGGGAGCTGTTTTTT.

This clone appeared a few times. The CDR3 protein is CASSFGGGQETQYF. Here the CDR3 DNA reads TGTGCCAGCAGTTTCGGCGGCGGGCAAGAGACCCAGTACTTC. V is TRBV28 and J is TRBJ2-5, with a possible D match to TRBD2 (5 bases). Per germline, CDR1 MDHEN and CDR2 SYDVKM. The V and J ends lost 3 bases and 2 bases respectively, with 10 bases between them. The CDR3 runs to 14 residues.

The chain has TRBV4-3 and TRBJ1-5; 10 bases are a match to TRBD1. This CDR3 is built from 17 residues. V lost 5 bases, J lost 0 bases, and 7 bases stayed unmatched. Germline CDR1 LGHNA, CDR2 YSLEER. CDR3 residues: CASSSRGQGDSNQPQHF. CDR3 DNA: TGCGCCAGCAGCTCCAGAGGACAGGGGGATAGCAATCAGCCCCAGCATTTT.

A few counts support this clone. The rearrangement joins TRBV7-2 to TRBJ2-3, with 8 bases fitting TRBD2. With V trimmed by 8 bases and J by 2 bases, 6 bases remained unmatched. The CDR3 has 14 residues. CDR1 is SGHTA and CDR2 is FQGNSA in the germline V gene. CDR3 loop: CASGSSGYTDTQYF. The CDR3, as DNA: TGTGCCAGCGGGTCTAGCGGGTACACAGATACGCAGTATTTT. Filled out from reference TRBV7-2 and TRBJ2-3, the complete variable domain reads GAGVSQSPSNKVTEKGKDVELRCDPISGHTALYWYRQSLGQGLEFLIYFQGNSAPDKSGLPSDRFSAERTGGSVSTLTIQRTQQEDSAVYLCASGSSGYTDTQYFGPGTRLTVL.

J is TRBJ1-1 and V is TRBV11-2, with D unclear. The CDR3 has 14 residues. Germline CDR1 SGHAT, CDR2 FQNNGV. The V gene lost 1 base and the J gene lost 5 bases, with 11 bases spanning the gap. The DNA for the CDR3 is TGTGCCAGCAGCTTAGGAGGTTTTAGAACTGAAGCTTTCTTT. It yields the protein CASSLGGFRTEAFF.

The chain uses TRBV11-3 and TRBJ2-6; D possibly corresponds to TRBD1 (5 bases). Trimming cost V 1 base and J 0 bases, with 13 bases left between them. Germline-derived CDR1 and CDR2 are SGHNT and YENEEA. CDR3 length: 18 residues. The CDR3 nucleotides are TGTGCCAGCAGCTTAGGTCCAGGGAAAGCCTCTGGGGCCAACGTCCTGACTTTC. Its protein is CASSLGPGKASGANVLTF. Together with reference TRBV11-3 and TRBJ2-6, the CDR3 gives the full variable domain: EAGVVQSPRYKIIEKKQPVAFWCNPISGHNTLYWYLQNLGQGPELLIRYENEEAVDDSQLPKDRFSAERLKGVDSTLKIQPAELGDSAVYLCASSLGPGKASGANVLTFGAGSRLTVL.

This clone is labeled medium-sized. The V and J genes are TRBV2 and TRBJ1-2, with TRBD1 matching 8 bases. The CDR3 runs to 14 residues. CDR1 and CDR2 from the germline V gene are SNHLY and FYNNEI. The trim removed 2 bases at V and 2 bases at J, leaving 1 base unmatched. For the CDR3, the DNA is TGTGCCAGCAGTGAAAACAGGGGGAACTATGGCTACACCTTC. Amino acids: CASSENRGNYGYTF.

Written as DNA, the CDR3 is TGTGCCAGCAGCCGGGGGGGGAACACTGAAGCTTTCTTT. It yields the protein CASSRGGNTEAFF. V usage is TRBV7-2 and J usage is TRBJ1-1; weak D call: TRBD1 (5 bases). Germline CDR1 is SGHTA and CDR2 is FQGNSA. CDR3 length: 13 residues. Trimming removed 5 bases from V and 1 base from J, with 8 bases in between.